One and the same sample provided the 26 T cell receptor beta chains below, sequenced in a study of blood T cells in healthy people across ages. Through a sample-barcoded 5' primer and a J-beta primer mix, a second PCR was run for roughly 6 to 12 cycles. MiXCR, run by TCRdb on the 5' RACE reads, gives a single entry per CDR3 protein. The sample carries about 1.6 million distinct CDR3 sequences, approximately 32% recorded once. The specimen sequenced was blood. The receptors here all came from a woman aged 30 to 39 in good health.

This clonotype has a handful of counts. This rearrangement joins TRBV10-3 to TRBJ1-2; D is perhaps TRBD1 (5 bases). Germline V CDR1 and CDR2: ENHRY, SYGVKD. V gave up 0 bases and J gave up 3 bases, with 20 bases separating them. The CDR3 is 18 amino acids. The CDR3 DNA follows: TGTGCCATCAGTGAGTCCCTAGAGCCCCGCCGGGGGGACTATGGCTACACCTTC. Protein: CAISESLEPRRGDYGYTF.

This clonotype was seen more than once but under ten times. The chain carries TRBV20-1 and TRBJ2-3, with TRBD2 matching 11 bases. This CDR3 has 16 residues. Germline assignment: CDR1 DFQATT and CDR2 SNEGSKA (reference sequence). Trimming at V came to 4 bases and at J to 3 bases, leaving 9 bases not matched to a gene. CDR3 DNA: TGCAGTGCTATCATGGCTAGCGGGAGGATGACAGATACGCAGTATTTT. It yields the protein CSAIMASGRMTDTQYF.

This clonotype occurred once. A junction boundary mismatches the germline segment, possibly from a read error. This chain uses TRBV7-8 with TRBJ2-2; TRBD2 matches at 12 bases. Germline V gene data show CDR1 as SGHVS and CDR2 as FQNEAQ. The CDR3 totals 16 residues. DNA of the CDR3: TGTGCCAGCAGCTGGCTAGCGGGAGGGAACACCGGGGAGCGGTTTTTT. Translated: CASSWLAGGNTGERFF.

This clonotype was detected a few times. The chain couples TRBV29-1 to TRBJ1-3; D not resolved. Germline CDR1 is SQVTM and CDR2 is ANQGSEA. The CDR3 length is 12 residues. Trimming removed 6 bases from V and 0 bases from J, with 6 bases in between. The CDR3 DNA is TGCAGCGTGACCGTCTCTGGAAACACCATATATTTT. Its protein is CSVTVSGNTIYF.

The gene calls are TRBV6-2 or TRBV6-3 and TRBJ1-4; D remains unclear. Per germline, CDR1 MNHEY and CDR2 SVGEGT. V gave up 4 bases and J gave up 5 bases, with 11 bases separating them. This CDR3 comprises 14 residues. The CDR3 spells CASSSPTINEKLFF. In nucleotides, the CDR3 is TGTGCCAGCAGTTCGCCTACTATAAATGAAAAACTGTTTTTT.

The chain is built from TRBV20-1 and TRBJ2-1; TRBD2 aligns across 9 bases. The CDR3 covers 14 residues. J lost 4 bases, V lost 6 bases, and 7 bases had no gene match. Germline V gives CDR1 DFQATT, CDR2 SNEGSKA (reference sequence). For the CDR3, the DNA is TGCAGTGCGAATGGACTAGCGTATTACAATGAGCAGTTCTTC. Translation gives CSANGLAYYNEQFF.

This clonotype has a handful of counts. This chain joins TRBV3-1 and TRBJ2-3, with TRBD2 identical over 10 bases. V gave up 1 base and J gave up 4 bases; unmatched junction bases: 11. The germline gives CDR1 LGHDT, CDR2 YNNKEL (reference sequence). The CDR3 has 18 residues. Written as DNA, the CDR3 is TGTGCCAGCAGCCAAGGTCCTAGCGGGAGAGGCGGGTCAGATACGCAGTATTTT. Translating it yields CASSQGPSGRGGSDTQYF.

V usage is TRBV11-2 and J usage is TRBJ2-5; TRBD1 or TRBD2 may be the D gene (5 bases each). The V gene's germline CDR1 is SGHAT and CDR2 FQNNGV. The CDR3 spans 16 residues. The V and J ends lost 4 bases and 2 bases respectively, with 17 bases between them. The DNA of the CDR3 is TGTGCCAGCAGCTCCCGACCGGGGCACCTTCAAGAGACCCAGTACTTC. Residues: CASSSRPGHLQETQYF.

The chain carries TRBV6-5 and TRBJ2-5, with 11 nucleotides matching TRBD1. This CDR3 has 17 amino acids. V shed 2 bases and J 4 bases; nucleotides not matched to a gene: 9. CDR1 and CDR2 from the germline V gene are MNHEY and SVGAGI. CDR3 bases: TGTGCCAGCAGTTACACGAGCTCCGGGACAGGGGGAGAGACCCAGTACTTC. Encoded protein: CASSYTSSGTGGETQYF.

The genes are TRBV20-1 and TRBJ2-3; 12 bases agree with TRBD2. CDR1 and CDR2 (germline): DFQATT, SNEGSKA (reference sequence). The CDR3 has 17 residues. Trimming cost V 6 bases and J 1 base; bases outside gene matches: 11. The CDR3 bases are TGCAGTGCGGAACTAGCGGGGGGACCCAGCGGCACAGATACGCAGTATTTT. Translation: CSAELAGGPSGTDTQYF.

This clonotype was counted between two and nine times. This rearrangement joins TRBV28 to TRBJ2-5; the D call may be TRBD1 or TRBD2 (5 bases each). Trimming took 3 bases from V and 11 from J, leaving 19 bases between them. Germline CDR1 is MDHEN and CDR2 is SYDVKM. The CDR3 spans 14 residues. The CDR3: CASSFRADLGEQYF. The CDR3 DNA sequence: TGTGCCAGCAGTTTCAGGGCAGACTTGGGGGAGCAGTACTTC.

This clonotype was recorded a few times. V gene TRBV4-2 combines with J gene TRBJ2-1; 14 nucleotides align to TRBD2. V dropped 1 base and J dropped 7; count of bases not matched to a gene: 6. CDR1 is LGHNA, CDR2 YNFKEQ, per germline. This CDR3 has 17 residues. CDR3: CASSQATGLAGVNEQFF. The CDR3 DNA reads TGTGCCAGCAGCCAAGCGACGGGACTAGCGGGAGTAAATGAGCAGTTCTTC.

The chain uses TRBV5-5 and TRBJ2-3; D gene unclear. Germline V gene lookup returns CDR1 SGHKS and CDR2 YYEKEE (reference sequence). Trimming removed 1 base from V and 2 bases from J, with 8 bases in between. This CDR3 region has 14 residues. CDR3 DNA: TGTGCCAGCAGCTTGCTTCAGCTCACAGATACGCAGTATTTT. Its translation: CASSLLQLTDTQYF.

The chain has TRBV20-1 and TRBJ2-3; the D call may be TRBD1 or TRBD2 (6 bases each). Germline V gene data show CDR1 as DFQATT and CDR2 as SNEGSKA (reference sequence). With 3 bases removed from V and 2 bases from J, the gap between germline ends came to 9 bases. This CDR3 contains 13 residues. Here the CDR3 DNA reads TGCAGTGCTAGTTGGGGGGCCACAGATACGCAGTATTTT. Translating it yields CSASWGATDTQYF.

The chain has TRBV20-1 and TRBJ1-2, with D possibly being TRBD1 (6 bases). The CDR3 totals 14 residues. Germline assignment: CDR1 DFQATT and CDR2 SNEGSKA (reference sequence). V was clipped by 3 bases and J by 5 bases, with 16 bases between them. This CDR3 is CSARRDGQGYGYTF. The CDR3, as DNA: TGCAGTGCTAGGAGAGACGGTCAGGGGTATGGCTACACCTTC.

V usage is TRBV20-1 and J usage is TRBJ2-1; D is undetermined. The V gene lost 1 base and the J gene lost 0 bases, with 4 bases spanning the gap. Per the germline V gene, CDR1 is DFQATT and CDR2 is SNEGSKA (reference sequence). The CDR3 has 13 amino acids. Written as DNA, the CDR3 is TGCAGTGCTAGAGTGGACTCCTACAATGAGCAGTTCTTC. This sequence encodes CSARVDSYNEQFF.

Note on this clonotype: With a much larger clone just one base away, this may be a read error. This chain connects TRBV6-1 to TRBJ2-6; D possibly matches TRBD1 or TRBD2 (5 bases each). The CDR3 runs to 17 residues. Germline-derived CDR1 and CDR2 are MNHNS and SASEGT. In nucleotides, the CDR3 is TGTGCCAGCAGTGAGCGGCGGGTGCTCTCTGGGGCCAACGTCCGGACTTTC. Its protein product is CASSERRVLSGANVRTF.

The count of this clonotype is one. This sequence joins TRBV30 and TRBJ2-3; 9 bases line up with TRBD1. The CDR3 spans 16 residues. V lost 0 bases and J lost 4; bases outside the gene matches: 8. From germline, CDR1 is GTSNPN and CDR2 SVGIG (reference sequence). The CDR3 is CAWSVYGTGIPDTQYF. In DNA form, the CDR3 reads TGTGCCTGGAGTGTATACGGGACAGGGATTCCAGATACGCAGTATTTT. The full variable domain, completed using reference TRBV30 and TRBJ2-3, is SQTIHQWPATLVQPVGSPLSLECTVEGTSNPNLYWYRQAAGRGLQLLFYSVGIGQISSEVPQNLSASRPQDRQFILSSKKLLLSDSGFYLCAWSVYGTGIPDTQYFGPGTRLTVL.

This clonotype has more than one count but fewer than ten. This chain uses TRBV6-6 with TRBJ1-1, with unresolved D. V was shortened by 6 bases and J by 5 bases, with 13 bases between the two germline ends. This CDR3 is built from 13 residues. Germline CDR1 MNHNY, CDR2 SVGAGI (reference sequence). The CDR3 nucleotides are TGTGCCAGCAGCTTCCAGGCCTGGACTGAAGCTTTCTTT. Translation: CASSFQAWTEAFF.

The rearrangement joins TRBV5-1 to TRBJ1-2, with D hard to call. This CDR3 contains 15 residues. Germline assignment: CDR1 SGHRS and CDR2 YFSETQ. Trimming stripped 2 bases from V and 6 bases from J, with 17 bases between. As DNA, the CDR3 is TGCGCCAGCAGCTTATCTGAACAGAGAAAAAATGGCTACACCTTC. It encodes CASSLSEQRKNGYTF. Using reference TRBV5-1 and TRBJ1-2 for the parts outside the CDR3, the full variable domain is KAGVTQTPRYLIKTRGQQVTLSCSPISGHRSVSWYQQTPGQGLQFLFEYFSETQRNKGNFPGRFSGRQFSNSRSEMNVSTLELGDSALYLCASSLSEQRKNGYTFGSGTRLTVV.

This CDR3 is CASSYRLGGGYSGANVLTF. DNA for the CDR3: TGTGCCAGCAGTTACAGGCTTGGAGGGGGCTACTCTGGGGCCAACGTCCTGACTTTC. The J gene is TRBJ2-6, the V gene TRBV6-5; maybe TRBD1 (7 bases). Trimming took 2 bases from V and 0 from J, leaving 17 bases between them. This CDR3 is 19 amino acids long. In germline, CDR1 is MNHEY, CDR2 SVGAGI.

The chain carries TRBV12-3 or TRBV12-4 and TRBJ2-1; 10 nucleotides align to TRBD2. Germline trimming cut 6 bases from V and 7 bases from J; bases unmatched to any gene: 9. The CDR3 length is 15 residues. CDR3 amino acids: CASSRTSGKSNEQFF. In nucleotides, the CDR3 is TGTGCCAGCAGCCGCACTAGCGGGAAGTCAAATGAGCAGTTCTTC.

CDR3 protein: CASSPIQKREVLDTQYF. The CDR3 DNA follows: TGTGCCAGCAGTCCAATCCAAAAGCGGGAGGTTCTCGATACGCAGTATTTT. The rearrangement joins TRBV28 to TRBJ2-3, with TRBD2 identical over 9 bases. The length of the CDR3 is 17 residues. V shed 5 bases and J 6 bases; nucleotides not matched to a gene: 15. Germline-derived CDR1 and CDR2 are MDHEN and SYDVKM.

The chain carries TRBV7-9 and TRBJ1-2; TRBD1 aligns across 8 bases. From germline, CDR1 is SEHNR and CDR2 FQNEAQ (reference sequence). V lost 4 bases to trimming and J lost 3 bases; unmatched junction nucleotides: 4. This CDR3 contains 14 residues. CDR3 amino acids: CASSSRDRYYGYTF. CDR3 nucleotides: TGTGCCAGCAGCTCCCGGGACAGGTACTATGGCTACACCTTC.

The chain has TRBV5-1 and TRBJ2-6; no firm D call. V lost 2 bases, J lost 0 bases, and 12 bases lay in between. The length of the CDR3 is 17 residues. Germline CDR1 and CDR2: SGHRS and YFSETQ. In DNA form, the CDR3 reads TGCGCCAGCAGCTTTGGTAGCCAGAGCTCTGGGGCCAACGTCCTGACTTTC. Translated, it gives CASSFGSQSSGANVLTF.

The genes are TRBV28 and TRBJ2-3; D ambiguous. The V end was cut by 2 bases, the J end by 8 bases, with 8 bases between. Germline V gene sequence: CDR1 MDHEN, CDR2 SYDVKM. The CDR3 extends over 12 amino acids. The DNA of the CDR3 is TGTGCCAGCAGTTTAGGGGTAGCTACGCAGTATTTT. The encoded protein is CASSLGVATQYF.